This is a list of T cell receptor beta chains from one sample in a study of T cell repertoires in aging, cancer and after chemotherapy. TCRdb called the multiplex PCR reads again in MiXCR, with one record for every CDR3 protein. There are more than 900 distinct CDR3 sequences in the sample; 50% to 65% occur only once, and approximately 75% lies in the top ten. The material sequenced was blood. The receptors here all came from a human donor with a blood cancer. Each CDR3 is given with its conserved first and last residue. The order of the fields is D gene, J gene, clone size, V gene, CDR3 protein, CDR3 DNA. D genes are given only for firm matches. Not all rows give a size; the values are once, few, many and, for expanded clones, a class.

D gene: TRBD2
J gene: TRBJ2-5
clone size: .
V gene: TRBV5-1
CDR3 protein: CASSPRTSGAQETQYF
CDR3 DNA: TGCGCCAGCAGCCCCCGGACTAGCGGGGCACAAGAGACCCAGTACTTC

D gene: TRBD1
J gene: TRBJ2-3
clone size: .
V gene: TRBV12-3/TRBV12-4
CDR3 protein: CASSPRTGTDTQYF
CDR3 DNA: TGTGCCAGCAGTCCGAGGACAGGTACAGATACGCAGTATTTT

D gene: TRBD1
J gene: TRBJ2-7
clone size: .
V gene: TRBV19
CDR3 protein: CASSAETQGVEQYF
CDR3 DNA: TGTGCCAGTAGTGCCGAAACCCAGGGGGTCGAGCAGTACTTC

D gene: .
J gene: TRBJ1-6
clone size: .
V gene: TRBV11-1
CDR3 protein: CASSSTGPYNSPLHF
CDR3 DNA: TGTGCCAGCAGTTCCACGGGACCCTATAATTCACCCCTCCACTTT

D gene: .
J gene: TRBJ1-2
clone size: few
V gene: TRBV6-5
CDR3 protein: CASSHGGSGYTF
CDR3 DNA: TGTGCCAGCAGTCACGGCGGCTCTGGCTACACCTTC

D gene: .
J gene: TRBJ2-3
clone size: .
V gene: TRBV12-3/TRBV12-4
CDR3 protein: CASSLDRRSTDTQYF
CDR3 DNA: TGTGCCAGCAGCTTGGACCGTCGTTCCACAGATACGCAGTATTTT

D gene: TRBD1
J gene: TRBJ1-4
clone size: .
V gene: TRBV6-1
CDR3 protein: CASSYDTGGAGEKLFF
CDR3 DNA: TGTGCCAGCAGTTACGACACAGGGGGCGCCGGTGAAAAACTGTTTTTT

D gene: .
J gene: TRBJ1-2
clone size: few
V gene: TRBV29-1
CDR3 protein: CSVADSFYGYTF
CDR3 DNA: TGCAGCGTGGCGGACAGCTTCTATGGCTACACCTTC

D gene: .
J gene: TRBJ2-1
clone size: .
V gene: TRBV18
CDR3 protein: CASSPPSRATLVNEQFF
CDR3 DNA: TGTGCCAGCTCACCACCGTCCAGGGCCACCTTAGTCAATGAGCAGTTCTTC

D gene: TRBD2
J gene: TRBJ2-3
clone size: few
V gene: TRBV29-1
CDR3 protein: CSVSSGAYTDTQYF
CDR3 DNA: TGCAGCGTTTCTAGCGGGGCATACACAGATACGCAGTATTTT

D gene: .
J gene: TRBJ1-6
clone size: .
V gene: TRBV11-1
CDR3 protein: CASSAGQQNSPLHF
CDR3 DNA: TGTGCCAGCAGTGCCGGACAGCAGAATTCACCCCTCCACTTT

D gene: .
J gene: TRBJ1-2
clone size: few
V gene: TRBV6-1
CDR3 protein: CASSEGTVYGYTF
CDR3 DNA: TGTGCCAGCAGTGAAGGGACAGTCTATGGCTACACCTTC

D gene: .
J gene: TRBJ2-3
clone size: few
V gene: TRBV30
CDR3 protein: CAWTTQGLSTDTQYF
CDR3 DNA: TGTGCCTGGACGACACAGGGCCTTAGCACAGATACGCAGTATTTT

D gene: .
J gene: TRBJ2-3
clone size: once
V gene: TRBV20-1
CDR3 protein: CSARDLTRGEDTQYF
CDR3 DNA: TGCAGTGCTAGAGATTTAACTAGAGGGGAGGATACGCAGTATTTT

D gene: TRBD1
J gene: TRBJ2-1
clone size: .
V gene: TRBV5-6
CDR3 protein: CASSSSRDRGNEQFF
CDR3 DNA: TGTGCCAGCAGCTCGTCCCGGGACAGAGGCAATGAGCAGTTCTTC

D gene: TRBD2
J gene: TRBJ2-3
clone size: .
V gene: TRBV6-6
CDR3 protein: CASSQSGGPTDTQYF
CDR3 DNA: TGTGCCAGCAGCCAAAGCGGGGGGCCAACAGATACGCAGTATTTT

D gene: .
J gene: TRBJ1-4
clone size: few
V gene: TRBV30
CDR3 protein: CAWSVHSGGTNEKLFF
CDR3 DNA: TGTGCCTGGAGTGTACATAGCGGTGGAACTAATGAAAAACTGTTTTTT

D gene: .
J gene: TRBJ2-2
clone size: .
V gene: TRBV6-5
CDR3 protein: CASSLVFPSAGYTGELFF
CDR3 DNA: TGTGCCAGCAGCTTAGTCTTCCCATCGGCAGGGTATACCGGGGAGCTGTTTTTT

D gene: .
J gene: TRBJ2-3
clone size: .
V gene: TRBV27
CDR3 protein: CASSLSTGSTDTQYF
CDR3 DNA: TGTGCCAGCAGTTTATCGACGGGGAGCACAGATACGCAGTATTTT

D gene: TRBD1
J gene: TRBJ2-6
clone size: .
V gene: TRBV19
CDR3 protein: CASSRDRGAPGANVLTF
CDR3 DNA: TGTGCCAGTAGTAGGGACAGGGGGGCCCCAGGGGCCAACGTCCTGACTTTC

D gene: .
J gene: TRBJ2-6
clone size: .
V gene: TRBV19
CDR3 protein: CASSIIGGVYSGANVLTF
CDR3 DNA: TGTGCCAGTAGTATCATAGGGGGGGTTTACTCTGGGGCCAACGTCCTGACTTTC

D gene: TRBD1
J gene: TRBJ2-5
clone size: .
V gene: TRBV30
CDR3 protein: CAWAEQGAIETQYF
CDR3 DNA: TGTGCCTGGGCGGAGCAGGGGGCGATTGAGACCCAGTACTTC

D gene: .
J gene: TRBJ2-7
clone size: .
V gene: TRBV11-2
CDR3 protein: CASSLDSISYEQYF
CDR3 DNA: TGTGCCAGCAGCTTAGATAGCATCTCCTACGAGCAGTACTTC

D gene: TRBD1
J gene: TRBJ1-2
clone size: .
V gene: TRBV12-3/TRBV12-4
CDR3 protein: CASKPGQLGYTF
CDR3 DNA: TGTGCCAGCAAGCCGGGACAGCTCGGCTACACCTTC

D gene: TRBD1
J gene: TRBJ1-2
clone size: .
V gene: TRBV20-1
CDR3 protein: CSATGTGGSYGYTF
CDR3 DNA: TGCAGTGCTACCGGGACAGGGGGCAGCTATGGCTACACCTTC

D gene: .
J gene: TRBJ1-1
clone size: .
V gene: TRBV6-5
CDR3 protein: CASRQGGAEAFF
CDR3 DNA: TGTGCCAGCAGGCAAGGGGGGGCTGAAGCTTTCTTT

D gene: TRBD1
J gene: TRBJ1-4
clone size: .
V gene: TRBV15
CDR3 protein: CATSRQGAGEKLFF
CDR3 DNA: TGTGCCACCAGCAGACAGGGGGCTGGTGAAAAACTGTTTTTT

D gene: .
J gene: TRBJ1-2
clone size: few
V gene: TRBV6-5
CDR3 protein: CASSRIKGFYGYTF
CDR3 DNA: TGTGCCAGCAGCCGAATCAAGGGCTTCTATGGCTACACCTTC

D gene: TRBD1
J gene: TRBJ1-4
clone size: .
V gene: TRBV20-1
CDR3 protein: CSARGGTGFEKLFF
CDR3 DNA: TGCAGTGCTAGAGGGGGGACAGGGTTTGAAAAACTGTTTTTT

D gene: .
J gene: TRBJ2-1
clone size: few
V gene: TRBV30
CDR3 protein: CAWIKASYNEQFF
CDR3 DNA: TGTGCCTGGATTAAGGCCTCCTACAATGAGCAGTTCTTC

D gene: TRBD2
J gene: TRBJ2-1
clone size: .
V gene: TRBV12-3/TRBV12-4
CDR3 protein: CASSPRTSGGVTREQFF
CDR3 DNA: TGTGCCAGCAGTCCCCGGACTAGCGGGGGGGTTACACGAGAGCAGTTCTTC

D gene: .
J gene: TRBJ2-3
clone size: large
V gene: TRBV27
CDR3 protein: CASRQTASTDTQYF
CDR3 DNA: TGTGCCAGCCGACAGACCGCTAGCACAGATACGCAGTATTTT

D gene: .
J gene: TRBJ1-2
clone size: few
V gene: TRBV30
CDR3 protein: CTHSLVYGYTF
CDR3 DNA: TGTACCCACTCGTTGGTATATGGCTACACCTTC

D gene: .
J gene: TRBJ1-1
clone size: medium-sized
V gene: TRBV6-5
CDR3 protein: CASSTMNTEAFF
CDR3 DNA: TGTGCCAGCAGTACGATGAACACTGAAGCTTTCTTT

D gene: TRBD1
J gene: TRBJ1-2
clone size: once
V gene: TRBV6-5
CDR3 protein: CTSSYVTGTGAYGYTF
CDR3 DNA: TGTACCAGCAGTTACGTTACAGGGACAGGGGCCTATGGCTACACCTTC

D gene: TRBD1
J gene: TRBJ2-1
clone size: .
V gene: TRBV19
CDR3 protein: CASTGTGYNEQFF
CDR3 DNA: TGTGCCAGTACCGGGACAGGATACAATGAGCAGTTCTTC

D gene: .
J gene: TRBJ2-1
clone size: few
V gene: TRBV29-1
CDR3 protein: CSVEDPQGGVVNEQFF
CDR3 DNA: TGCAGCGTTGAAGATCCCCAGGGGGGTGTAGTCAATGAGCAGTTCTTC

D gene: TRBD1
J gene: TRBJ1-2
clone size: .
V gene: TRBV11-1
CDR3 protein: CASSEGQGAWGYTF
CDR3 DNA: TGTGCCAGCAGCGAGGGACAGGGGGCGTGGGGCTACACCTTC

D gene: TRBD2
J gene: TRBJ2-5
clone size: .
V gene: TRBV12-3/TRBV12-4
CDR3 protein: CASNRAGGRETQNF
CDR3 DNA: TGTGCCAGCAATAGAGCGGGGGGGCGGGAGACCCAGAACTTC

D gene: .
J gene: TRBJ2-3
clone size: large
V gene: TRBV12-3/TRBV12-4
CDR3 protein: CASSLLVVGTDTQYF
CDR3 DNA: TGTGCCAGCAGCCTACTAGTCGTTGGCACAGATACGCAGTATTTT

D gene: TRBD2
J gene: TRBJ2-7
clone size: .
V gene: TRBV29-1
CDR3 protein: CSVFDRASGGEQYF
CDR3 DNA: TGCAGCGTCTTCGATAGGGCTAGCGGGGGCGAGCAGTACTTC

D gene: .
J gene: TRBJ2-1
clone size: .
V gene: TRBV10-1
CDR3 protein: CASSDTAGGYNEQFF
CDR3 DNA: TGCGCCAGCAGTGATACGGCGGGTGGGTACAATGAGCAGTTCTTC

D gene: .
J gene: TRBJ1-6
clone size: once
V gene: TRBV18
CDR3 protein: CASSPNAGDSPLHF
CDR3 DNA: TGTGCCAGCTCCCCTAACGCCGGGGATTCACCCCTCCACTTT

D gene: .
J gene: TRBJ2-3
clone size: medium-sized
V gene: TRBV27
CDR3 protein: CASRQQDSTDTQYF
CDR3 DNA: TGTGCCAGCAGGCAACAGGATAGCACAGATACGCAGTATTTT

D gene: TRBD1
J gene: TRBJ1-2
clone size: .
V gene: TRBV29-1
CDR3 protein: CSVASTGAYGYTF
CDR3 DNA: TGCAGCGTGGCGTCGACAGGGGCCTATGGCTACACCTTC

D gene: TRBD1
J gene: TRBJ1-3
clone size: .
V gene: TRBV19
CDR3 protein: CASSRDGTGGYTIYF
CDR3 DNA: TGTGCCAGTAGTAGAGACGGGACAGGGGGCTACACCATATATTTT

D gene: .
J gene: TRBJ2-5
clone size: .
V gene: TRBV12-3/TRBV12-4
CDR3 protein: CASSFVGGGQETQYF
CDR3 DNA: TGTGCCAGCAGTTTTGTCGGAGGGGGCCAAGAGACCCAGTACTTC

D gene: .
J gene: TRBJ2-7
clone size: .
V gene: TRBV19
CDR3 protein: CASSTGRIYEQYF
CDR3 DNA: TGTGCCAGTAGTACGGGACGGATCTACGAGCAGTACTTC

D gene: TRBD2
J gene: TRBJ2-3
clone size: medium-sized
V gene: TRBV7-9
CDR3 protein: CASSKGLERGF
CDR3 DNA: TGTGCCAGCAGCAAGGGACTAGAAAGGGGTTTT

D gene: TRBD1
J gene: TRBJ2-7
clone size: .
V gene: TRBV6-5
CDR3 protein: CASSEARTGGYEQYF
CDR3 DNA: TGTGCCAGCAGTGAAGCGAGGACAGGGGGGTACGAGCAGTACTTC

D gene: .
J gene: TRBJ1-3
clone size: .
V gene: TRBV6-6
CDR3 protein: CASSSSGTLSGNTIYF
CDR3 DNA: TGTGCCAGCAGTTCATCCGGGACGCTCTCTGGAAACACCATATATTTT

D gene: .
J gene: TRBJ1-3
clone size: .
V gene: TRBV11-2
CDR3 protein: CASSPRAGNSGNTIYF
CDR3 DNA: TGTGCCAGCAGCCCCCGAGCTGGGAATTCTGGAAACACCATATATTTT

D gene: .
J gene: TRBJ1-6
clone size: .
V gene: TRBV15
CDR3 protein: CATSRRGQNSPLHF
CDR3 DNA: TGTGCCACCAGCAGACGAGGCCAAAATTCACCCCTCCACTTT

D gene: .
J gene: TRBJ1-2
clone size: few
V gene: TRBV5-4
CDR3 protein: CASSLKGTYGYTF
CDR3 DNA: TGTGCCAGCAGCTTGAAGGGGACCTATGGCTACACCTTC

D gene: .
J gene: TRBJ1-1
clone size: medium-sized
V gene: TRBV7-6
CDR3 protein: CASSQDLGTEAFF
CDR3 DNA: TGTGCCAGCAGCCAGGACCTGGGGACTGAAGCTTTCTTT